This TCR beta chain was sequenced in a study of T cells in Graves' hyperthyroidism and ophthalmopathy (dated by TCRdb to the late 2010s). With regard to the full study: Peripheral blood was collected at initial diagnosis, before any treatment. To identify TCR V-J signatures that set the groups apart, the researchers used a discovery cohort of about a hundred patients, made up of 40 to 45 with Graves' ophthalmopathy and about 55 with stable Graves' hyperthyroidism. Whether ophthalmopathy could be predicted prospectively was tested in an independent validation cohort made up of about 20 hyperthyroidism patients plus 17 patients who later progressed to ophthalmopathy. The approximately 97 discovery patients were randomly divided into training and test sets at a 7:3 ratio. In about 6 Graves' hyperthyroidism patients, the study also compared T-cell repertoires from thyroid tissue with T-cell repertoires from blood. Once sampling was done, hyperthyroidism patients were given methimazole at a starting dose of 30 mg daily, whereas ophthalmopathy patients were given high-dose intravenous methylprednisolone. TCR Vbeta CDR3 sequencing of 135 peripheral blood samples (over 40 ophthalmopathy, 75 hyperthyroidism and approximately 17 progressor patients) is reported in the paper.

The CDR3 holds 11 amino acids from the cysteine to the phenylalanine. Of the read, only the CDR3 DNA is kept; its 33 bases are in frame from base 1. V is pared back by 1 base and J by 6 bases, with 6 bases lying between the germline termini. The germline V gene provides CDR1 SQVTM and CDR2 ANQGSEA. Overall results and qualifications from the work: Ophthalmopathy was separated from stable hyperthyroidism by a 13 V-J signature model, with approximately 86% sensitivity and 81% to 82% specificity obtained in cross-validation and 80%/75% obtained in testing. Sample size was not statistically predetermined, and investigators were not blinded to group allocation. Most expanded thyroid clonotypes (frequency above 0.001) were also found in blood, which suggests that blood repertoires may mirror thyroid immune responses. In validation, progression to ophthalmopathy was predicted by the model with almost 71% sensitivity and 72.22% specificity, a median of roughly 6.4 months before onset.

Ophthalmopathy patients had moderately to severely active disease, Clinical Activity Score of at least 3, NOSPECS grade of at least 4, and duration under 3 months. Any patient with an uncontrolled infection, another autoimmune disease, pregnancy or lactation was excluded. Diagnoses were based on clinical symptoms, serum thyroxine and TRAb, thyroid ultrasound and orbital computed tomography. PBMCs were isolated from around 10 ml of fresh peripheral blood by Ficoll-Paque density gradient centrifugation. Total RNA was extracted with Trizol reagent, and quality was checked on an Agilent 2100 Bioanalyzer. TCR beta CDR3 regions were amplified from RNA transcripts. The first round of RT-PCR for the TCR CDR3 was performed with the HTBI primer set and the Qiagen OneStep RT-PCR kit. A second multiplex PCR round built the libraries, followed by size selection and purification. Sequencing of the libraries was done on an Illumina HiSeq2000 using paired-end 100 bp reads. The paper's processing steps were these. Raw data were processed with SOAPnuke, discarding reads with adapters, uncalled bases, mean Phred below 15, or no exact constant-primer or identifier match. High-quality paired reads were merged using COPE v1.2.5, and each unique nucleotide sequence was defined as a clonotype. Clonotypes were aligned to IMGT TRBV, TRBD and TRBJ reference segments using MiTCR v1.1. Only V-J combinations with frequency above 0.0001, covering approximately 99% of repertoires, were analysed. The TCS score was defined as the ratio of F50 (clonal expansion) to E x V (chaos), calculated using BLOSUM62-based TCRdist between CDR3 peptides within each V-J. Welch's t-statistics and random forest reduced 500 to 550 V-J features to under 15, which were used in a naive Bayes classifier (R e1071). Through fastp at Q25 and MiXCR, TCRdb rebuilt clones from the public reads, retaining in-frame beta chains. Rows with a matching CDR3 protein are joined into one entry that keeps the most common DNA and genes. The V and J calls come from TCRdb's annotation, not from the publication. The sample yields a few hundred thousand distinct CDR3 sequences; about a sixth were counted once. The ten largest make up about 16% of the sample.

A few counts support this clonotype. Its cognate antigen has yet to be identified. No quality values exist for individual bases; no much larger clone is one base distant. The rearrangement joined TRBV29-1 to TRBJ1-1, with a tentative D gene TRBD1 over 6 matching bases. Sequenced sample: blood. This TCR was recovered from a woman aged 18-29 years with Graves' ophthalmopathy. The bases read TGCAGCGTTGAAGCAGGGGCTGAAGCTTTCTTT. The resulting protein is CSVEAGAEAFF.